Below are 20 T cell receptor beta chains sequenced from a single sample in a study of Graves' ophthalmopathy and Graves' hyperthyroidism. TCR beta CDR3 regions were amplified from RNA transcripts. First-round RT-PCR with HTBI primers preceded a second-round multiplex PCR. One entry per CDR3 protein results from TCRdb running MiXCR on the multiplex PCR reads. The table includes about 550,000 distinct CDR3 sequences, just under 40% detected once. Specimen: peripheral blood or thyroid tissue (not recorded which). The receptors shown here come from an adult man with Graves' hyperthyroidism.

This clonotype has a handful of counts. The CDR3 ends on some other residue instead of the conserved phenylalanine or tryptophan, so this is likely a read error. The chain has TRBV7-9 and TRBJ1-2; 9 nucleotides line up with TRBD1. Germline CDR1 SEHNR, CDR2 FQNEAQ (reference sequence). The V gene end was trimmed by 5 bases and the J gene end by 2 bases; junction bases not matched to a gene: 3. This CDR3 has 14 amino acids. The CDR3, as DNA: TGTGCCAGCAGCCCCGGACAGGGGAACTATGGCTACACCCTC. This sequence encodes CASSPGQGNYGYTL.

This clonotype occurred many times. J is TRBJ2-7 and V is TRBV24-1; tentatively, D is TRBD1 (6 bases). Trimming pared 4 bases from V and 1 base from J, leaving 10 bases between. The germline gives CDR1 KGHDR, CDR2 SFDVKD. The CDR3 spans 14 residues. The DNA of the CDR3 is TGTGCCACCAGTGAAACCAGGGGTTCCTACGAGCAGTACTTC. It is translated as CATSETRGSYEQYF.

This clonotype occurred a few times. The chain carries TRBV12-3 or TRBV12-4 and TRBJ2-2; TRBD2 matches 9 bases. The J segment lost 5 bases and the V segment lost 6 bases, leaving 7 bases of the junction unmatched. The CDR3 runs to 15 residues. The CDR3 spells CASRISGSSTGELFF. CDR3 DNA sequence: TGTGCCAGCAGGATTAGCGGGAGTAGTACCGGGGAGCTGTTTTTT.

The CDR3 protein is CASSLREQTGWDNEKLFF. CDR3 nucleotides: TGTGCCAGCAGCTTACGGGAGCAAACGGGTTGGGATAATGAAAAACTGTTTTTT. The J gene is TRBJ1-4, the V gene TRBV7-3; D unclear. Germline CDR1 SGHTA, CDR2 FQGTGA. The V end was cut by 2 bases, the J end by 4 bases, with 20 bases between. This CDR3 contains 18 residues.

This clonotype was observed at least ten times. The chain employs TRBV6-6 and TRBJ1-4, with 7 nucleotides matching TRBD1. In germline, CDR1 is MNHNY, CDR2 SVGAGI (reference sequence). This CDR3 has 16 residues. V was pared by 6 bases and J by 7 bases, with 14 bases of the junction left unmatched. The chain's CDR3 is CASSPRRQGGREKLFF. CDR3 coding DNA: TGTGCCAGCAGCCCACGAAGACAGGGAGGACGTGAAAAACTGTTTTTT.

Concerning this clonotype: A much larger clone differs by one base, so this may be a read error. The gene calls are TRBV9 and TRBJ2-7; 8 nucleotides align to TRBD2. This CDR3 has 16 residues. The junction had 15 bases not matched to a gene; V was cut back by 4 bases and J by 6 bases. The germline V gene has CDR1 SGDLS and CDR2 YYNGEE. The CDR3 DNA follows: TGTGCCAGCAGCCCCTCCTTTAACGGGAGGGCCGTCGAGCAGTACTTC. Amino acids: CASSPSFNGRAVEQYF.

This clonotype was detected many times. The rearrangement uses TRBV20-1 and TRBJ1-1; 7 nucleotides agree with TRBD1. V lost 6 bases and J lost 2; bases outside the gene matches: 9. This CDR3 has 14 residues. Germline V gene lookup returns CDR1 DFQATT and CDR2 SNEGSKA (reference sequence). As DNA, the CDR3 is TGCAGTGCAACTCCCGGGACAGCAAACACTGAAGCTTTCTTT. Translation: CSATPGTANTEAFF.

V usage is TRBV25-1 and J usage is TRBJ1-5; 9 nucleotides agree with TRBD1. After removal of 5 bases from V and 0 bases from J, the junction contained 17 bases not matched to a gene. CDR1 and CDR2 (germline): MGHDK, SYGVNS. This CDR3 has 20 residues. The CDR3 coding sequence is TGTGCCAGCAGTCCTCCTTTCCGGGACAGGGTAGATAGTAGCAATCAGCCCCAGCATTTT. Its protein is CASSPPFRDRVDSSNQPQHF. The full variable domain, its missing parts supplied by reference TRBV25-1 and TRBJ1-5, is EADIYQTPRYLVIGTGKKITLECSQTMGHDKMYWYQQDPGMELHLIHYSYGVNSTEKGDLSSESTVSRIRTEHFPLTLESARPSHTSQYLCASSPPFRDRVDSSNQPQHFGDGTRLSIL.

This clonotype was observed at least ten times. This chain joins TRBV12-3 or TRBV12-4 and TRBJ1-2; 9 bases are shared with TRBD1. V shed 5 bases and J 7 bases; nucleotides not matched to a gene: 8. This CDR3 contains 14 residues. CDR3 sequence reads: CASSIRQGEAGYTF. CDR3 nucleotides: TGTGCCAGCAGTATTAGACAGGGGGAGGCTGGCTACACCTTC.

The chain combines TRBV5-4 with TRBJ1-2; D gene ambiguous. Germline CDR1 SGHNT, CDR2 YYREEE (reference sequence). The CDR3 is made up of 15 amino acids. The V end lost 4 bases, the J end lost 2 bases, and 15 bases lay between the germline ends. The DNA for the CDR3 is TGTGCCAGCAGCCTGGGCTTGGAGGAGAACTATGGCTACACCTTC. Its protein product is CASSLGLEENYGYTF.

Comment on this clonotype: One end of the junction does not line up with germline, which may come from a read error. The chain carries TRBV25-1 and TRBJ1-3; 8 nucleotides agree with TRBD1. The CDR3 is 23 amino acids. CDR1 MGHDK and CDR2 SYGVNS come from the germline V gene. CDR3 nucleotide sequence: TGTACCAGCAGTTACATGAAAGGGCCACGGGGACAGGCAAATTTCCGCTCTGGAAACACCATATATTTT. Protein sequence: CTSSYMKGPRGQANFRSGNTIYF.

The V gene is TRBV6-5, the J gene TRBJ1-5; no clear D. V lost 0 bases and J lost 0, with 15 bases in between. CDR3 length equals 18 residues. Germline assignment: CDR1 MNHEY and CDR2 SVGAGI. The CDR3 spells CASSYSLGEEYSNQPQHF. The CDR3 DNA is TGTGCCAGCAGTTACTCGTTAGGAGAGGAGTATAGCAATCAGCCCCAGCATTTT.

This clonotype was counted at least ten times. V usage is TRBV5-1 and J usage is TRBJ1-4; no clear D gene. Germline values: CDR1 SGHRS, CDR2 YFSETQ. The V gene lost 0 bases and the J gene lost 6 bases, with 9 bases spanning the gap. The length of the CDR3 is 14 residues. In nucleotides, the CDR3 is TGCGCCAGCAGCTTGGGACCGTCGGATGAAAAACTGTTTTTT. It yields the protein CASSLGPSDEKLFF.

This clonotype turned up a few times. The J gene is TRBJ1-4, the V gene TRBV7-2; weak D call: TRBD1 (6 bases). V lost 5 bases, J lost 0 bases, and 10 bases lay in between. This CDR3 is 15 amino acids long. Per germline, CDR1 SGHTA and CDR2 FQGNSA. The CDR3 nucleotides are TGTGCCAGCAGCGGAGGGACAACAACTAATGAAAAACTGTTTTTT. Its protein is CASSGGTTTNEKLFF.

A note on this clonotype: Without the conserved terminal phenylalanine or tryptophan, this CDR3 likely stems from a read error. No DNA is shown, since the ends of the CDR3 on it are uncertain; the CDR3 is the one TCRdb lists. The chain joins TRBV19 to TRBJ1-3; the table assigns TRBD1, which was not confirmed against the DNA. The CDR3 contains 8 residues when both ends are counted. Germline CDR1 and CDR2: LNHDA and SQIVND (reference sequence). Here the CDR3 reads CASSTRAT.

This chain uses TRBV15 with TRBJ1-2; 9 bases are a match to TRBD1. Per germline, CDR1 LNHNV and CDR2 YYDKDF (reference sequence). Trimming at V came to 7 bases and at J to 8 bases, leaving 14 bases not matched to a gene. This CDR3 region has 15 residues. In DNA, the CDR3 is TGTGCCACCACCACGGGACAGGGCAGTCGTGGCGGCTACACCTTC. This gives the protein CATTTGQGSRGGYTF.

The chain joins TRBV7-2 to TRBJ2-7, with 14 bases that match TRBD2. V dropped 6 bases and J dropped 7; count of bases not matched to a gene: 11. The length of the CDR3 is 16 residues. Germline V gives CDR1 SGHTA, CDR2 FQGNSA. DNA of the CDR3: TGTGCCAGCAGTCGCAGACTAGCGGGAGGGCACAATGAGCAGTACTTC. It encodes CASSRRLAGGHNEQYF.

The CDR3: CASSLIGVSDYEQYF. CDR3 DNA: TGTGCCAGCAGCTTAATCGGGGTTAGCGACTACGAGCAGTACTTC. The chain has TRBV7-6 and TRBJ2-7; D perhaps matches TRBD2 (5 bases). The CDR3 is 15 amino acids. Germline V gene lookup returns CDR1 SGHVS and CDR2 FNYEAQ. With 2 bases removed from V and 3 bases from J, the gap between germline ends came to 14 bases.

This chain connects TRBV29-1 to TRBJ2-7; perhaps TRBD2 as D (5 bases). The better agreement between TRBJ2-1 and the DNA end casts doubt on the J call. The CDR3 length is 11 residues. Germline assignment: CDR1 SQVTM and CDR2 ANQGSEA. The CDR3 loop reads CSVSGGHEQFF. The CDR3 nucleotides read TGCAGCGTTAGTGGAGGCCACGAGCAGTTCTTC.

This clonotype was detected ten times or more. The CDR3 sequence: CASSLEPGYTAELFF. CDR3 coding DNA: TGTGCCAGCAGTTTAGAGCCGGGGTACACTGCGGAACTGTTTTTT. This chain links TRBV12-3 or TRBV12-4 with TRBJ1-4; no reliable D call. V lost 1 base to trimming and J lost 12 bases, with 18 bases between them. CDR3 length: 15 residues.